The text below deals with one T cell receptor beta chain. The antigen is not known. The data stem from a study of T cell responses to AZD1222 COVID-19 vaccine. Whole-study results and caveats: No repertoire was sampled before or during the peak T cell response, only after it. A mostly white British donor set with more females was recruited, and clonal diversity was possibly underestimated. Distributed over spike, vaccine-associated CD4 TCRs predominated at 160-218 and 743-854. An increase in Spike-specific TCR breadth and depth was observed after two AZD1222 doses.

Profiled with immunoSEQ multiplex PCR; TCRdb holds only in-frame clones, not every one. The repertoire holds about 120,000 clones, about 95% seen once, with about 3.1% in the top ten. The CDR3 is 14 amino acids. Trimming stripped 0 bases from V and 1 base from J, with 7 bases between. Germline V lookup: CDR1 SGHRS, CDR2 YFSETQ. Source: peripheral blood, taken 28 days after the second AZD1222 dose. The V call is TRBV5-1, the J call TRBJ1-2; TRBD1 is a possible D gene (5 bases). The sequence was collected from an adult who received the AZD1222 COVID-19 vaccine. CDR3 DNA: TGCGCCAGCAGCTTGGAACAGGTTAACTATGGCTACACCTTC. Translation gives CASSLEQVNYGYTF.